This T cell receptor (beta chain) was identified in a study of cytomegalovirus exposure and HLA in healthy donors (dated by TCRdb to about 2017). Context from the whole study: In an earlier analysis of several hundred of the donors, roughly 300 Gb of sequence data and some 100 million unique TCR beta sequences from approximately 180 million T cells were reported. Around 320 gigabases of sequencing data and 70 million to 85 million unique TCR sequences were included in an early release covering about 620 HLA-typed donors. The genetic ancestry cluster associated with self-reported Caucasian donors included around four fifths of the 350 to 500 genotyped donors. The aim of the study was to test whether cataloging public T cell receptors could identify signatures of past pathogen exposure. The study profiled the T cell repertoires of approximately 700 subjects by immunosequencing and related them to cytomegalovirus serostatus. In addition to the first cohort of 650 to 800 subjects, a separate validation cohort of 130 or so different subjects was used. To predict cytomegalovirus infection status, the study combined high-throughput TCR immunosequencing, statistical association of individual TCRs with disease status, and machine learning. In a later analysis, previously published TCR beta repertoires from more than 500 donors were re-analyzed and high-resolution HLA genotyping was added so that TCR occurrence patterns could be studied. Rather than drawing on any new phenotypic data, the later analysis identified candidate immune exposures from TCR beta sequences and the way those sequences occurred across donors. To decide whether each TCR beta V gene segment behaved as functional or pseudogenic, an earlier analysis of approximately 600 of the donors relied on high-throughput TCR beta sequencing. Donor age, sex, ethnicity and CMV serostatus were collected together with the repertoire data. A later genetic analysis took genome-wide SNP genotypes for about 55% of the roughly 670 donors and used that subset as a discovery cohort. All discovery cohort repertoires had been generated using a single sequencing platform. Both class I and class II loci were covered by HLA typing, at four-digit resolution. Typing coverage varied by locus: roughly 620-640 donors for A, B, C, DRB1 and DQB1; roughly 500 for DQA1; around 610 for DPA1; approximately 470 for DPB1. Roughly five DR-DQ haplotypes were handled as single units for association and clustering, since linkage in the cohort was strong. Among almost 400 genotyped donors of the cohort, an average of 235,054 unique TCR beta nucleotide sequences were sequenced per donor, roughly 20% of them non-productive.

Notes on this clone: There is no known antigen for this receptor. The input lacks base qualities; no much larger clone sits a single base away.

The library was made by the immunoSEQ multiplex PCR assay. The multiplex PCR relied on a mix of 60 forward primers for TCR Vbeta segments and 13 reverse primers for TCR Jbeta segments. The CDR3 region of rearranged TCR beta genes was amplified from genomic DNA with a multiplex PCR assay. The Illumina HiSeq System was used to sequence the amplified TCR beta libraries as 87-base-pair reads. Regarding the original processing steps: In a later analysis, around 80 million unique TCR beta chains were counted across the 500 to 850 repertoires, and approximately 11 million of these chains were shared by at least two donors. Raw reads were error-corrected and collapsed into unique sequences with a nearest-neighbor algorithm that merged closely related sequences to remove PCR and sequencing errors. To assign V, D and J gene segments, CDR3 sequences were aligned to IMGT reference sequences. For a sequence to be retained, a match of at least six nucleotides to both a V gene segment and a J gene segment was required. Rearrangements were classified as productive when the CDR3 lacked stop codons and remained in frame with V and J, and all other rearrangements were classified as non-productive. CDR3 was defined according to IMGT convention as the region running from the second conserved V-encoded cysteine to the conserved J-encoded phenylalanine. The earlier analysis of a few hundred of the donors excluded sequences that lacked an unambiguous match to a single V gene segment. An earlier analysis of 587 of the donors classified V segments as functional when productive rearrangements were above 56.7% and as segregating when the standard deviation between donors was above 5%. A statistical classification framework was built to diagnose cytomegalovirus status from the catalog of TCR beta chain sequences. A later analysis assigned V and J genes by comparing TCR nucleotide sequences with IMGT/GENE-DB human TR gene sequences. The TCRdist pipeline was used in a later analysis to assign CDR3 sequences and most-parsimonious VDJ recombination scenarios. A later analysis defined each TCR beta chain by its CDR3 amino acid sequence plus V-gene family, and excluded reads lacking a unique V-gene family. In a later analysis, 550 to 650 highly shared, low-generation-probability nucleotide sequences were removed to address suspected cross-contamination and a sequencing artifact. For each public chain, a later analysis derived a clonal expansion index from normalized ranks of inferred template counts within each repertoire. In a later analysis, generation probabilities were computed with a VDJ recombination model fitted to out-of-frame rearrangements, and the resulting probabilities were checked against IGoR. In a later analysis, TCR-TCR, TCR-HLA and TCR-CMV co-occurrence was scored with hypergeometric tests, and a repertoire-size bias correction was applied to TCR pairs. A later analysis estimated false discovery rates by permuting HLA or CMV assignments 20 times. In a later analysis, co-occurring TCRs were grouped with DBSCAN, and TCRdist sequence similarity was added when clustering was performed within HLA-allele-positive subsets. Repertoires with fewer than 30,000 or more than 120,000 public chains were left out of co-occurrence clustering, as were five repertoires with anomalous nucleotide sharing. Not all clones reach the TCRdb copy of this immuneACCESS table, which keeps in-frame sequences only. Checked studies attribute under half of the gap to unresolved V genes and leave the rest unexplained. V and J calls and clone size are given by that table; D and trimming were obtained from the DNA. Recorded for this sample are about 55,000 clones; 70% to 85% of them occurred a single time. The top ten constitute 1.5% to 2% of the sample.

Counted from cysteine to phenylalanine, this CDR3 has 19 amino acids. Only CDR3 DNA is held: 57 bases, read in frame from base 1. Trimming takes 1 base off V and 5 bases off J; junction bases not matched to a gene: 16. The germline V gene encodes CDR1 KGHSH and CDR2 LQKENI. The cohort comprised around 700 healthy bone marrow donors. At the time of sampling, all cohort members were nominally healthy, though unrecorded immune exposures were likely present. The donor tested CMV seronegative and was one of the 352 seronegative cohort members. A peripheral blood sample was provided by each donor, and peripheral blood mononuclear cells were used for TCR beta sequencing. Genomic DNA extraction from the blood cell samples was performed with the Qiagen DNeasy Blood Extraction Kit. Broad study findings and their caveats: A later analysis found that HLA-associated TCR beta chains were more clonally expanded and had lower generation probabilities than equally common non-associated chains. According to a later genetic analysis, donors in an Asian-associated ancestry cluster had fewer N-insertions in productive TCRs than the approximately 710-donor mean. Most CMV-associated TCR beta chains appeared to be HLA-restricted in a later analysis, and the HLA associations seemed to be driven largely by CMV exposure. A further reported finding was that TCR beta sequences accurately predicted the HLA-A and HLA-B alleles for most subjects in the first cohort. Several of the top co-occurrence clusters appeared to be linked to parvovirus B19, influenza, CMV and Epstein-Barr virus, according to a later analysis. The classifier was reported to diagnose cytomegalovirus status with high specificity and sensitivity in both the original cohort and the validation cohort. This cohort had only TCR beta chains sequenced, and the lack of alpha or paired-chain data limited which features could be detected. In an earlier analysis of some 550 of the donors, most TCR beta V segments were observed in productive rearrangements about 87% or about 30% of the time, broadly matching IMGT annotations. An association between a missense DCLRE1C variant and V-gene and J-gene trimming of TCR beta chains was found in a later genetic analysis and replicated in an independent cohort. The only immune exposure information available for the cohort was CMV serostatus. In vitro tests confirmed that a few of the cytomegalovirus-associated TCR beta chains recognize cytomegalovirus antigens. A later analysis found that TCR association rates varied across HLA loci, with DRB1 alleles showing the most associated TCRs and HLA-C alleles the fewest. Most TCR sequences were seen in very few donors, while some public TCRs were found in many individuals. Correlated functional status among segregating V segments might be attributable to linkage disequilibrium, but an unknown experimental factor could not be ruled out. A cluster of highly shared sequence variants was judged likely to be a technical artifact of the sequencing pipeline. Sequencing depth was assumed to be roughly uniform across donors in the presence/absence analyses, though that assumption may not hold. It was suggested by the authors that the approach could potentially be generalized to other disease states and immunological phenotypes. A total of about 180 TCR beta chains were listed by the study as associated with cytomegalovirus. Specific HLA alleles were associated with 16,951 TCR beta sequences at a false discovery rate of 0.05 in a later analysis. The 87-base-pair reads could not distinguish some IMGT-functional V segments, including TRBV6-2 and TRBV6-3, so those segments were excluded. When HLA alleles, especially DR and DQ, strongly co-occurred, attributing TCR associations to individual alleles was difficult. Because counts were too low, around 17 rarely observed V segments, including chromosome 9 orphons, were left out of the earlier analysis of some 600 of the donors. Because some donors lacked HLA typing at each locus, the association tests relied only on the typed subset.

In this chain, TRBV18 is recombined with TRBJ1-1; TRBD1 fits 10 bases in the junction. The sequence came from a man aged 25 to 40 in good health and CMV-seronegative. The sequenced sample consisted of PBMCs. The CDR3 corresponds to CASSPLPPGQGRRWTEAFF. The sequenced DNA is TGTGCCAGCTCACCACTTCCACCGGGACAGGGGCGCCGATGGACTGAAGCTTTCTTT. This CDR3, with the reference TRBV18 and TRBJ1-1 proteins standing in past its ends, gives the full variable domain NAGVMQNPRHLVRRRGQEARLRCSPMKGHSHVYWYRQLPEEGLKFMVYLQKENIIDESGMPKERFSAEFPKEGPSILRIQQVVRGDSAAYFCASSPLPPGQGRRWTEAFFGQGTRLTVV.